What follows is one TCR beta chain and its context. No cognate antigen has been identified for it. No clone much larger than this one lies a single base away; base qualities are absent. Using the deep immunoSEQ assay, multiplex PCR amplified TCR CDR3 regions from genomic DNA. Genomic DNA extracted from each cell subset was distributed evenly over all wells of several immunoSEQ 96-well plates, and each plate served as one replicate. For sorted subsets, each replicate PCR was loaded with approximately 190 ng genomic DNA, equivalent to approximately 33,000 T cell genomes. The purified libraries were quantified using a Qubit 3.0 fluorometer, sized with a Bioanalyzer 2100, and then quantified again using the KAPA Library Quantification kit. Every immunoSEQ 96-well plate was sequenced on a dedicated single-read 150-cycle Illumina NextSeq 550 flow cell. As for the authors' bioinformatics: The immunoSEQ output contained only junctional sequences without quality scores, so filtering could not match that applied to full-length reads. Sequences were annotated with PyIR, a Python wrapper for IgBLAST v1.9, and V/J genes and CDR3 were assigned using IMGT germline references. Any read was removed if the V/J assignment was weak (E-value above 1e-6), the CDR3 was missing, or the read contained stop codons, out-of-frame junctions, or ambiguous translated residues. A V3J clonotype was defined by an identical inferred V gene, J gene, and CDR3 amino acid sequence. Percentage overlap between repertoires was calculated by dividing the number of shared unique clonotypes by the size of the smaller repertoire. Richness of each repertoire was evaluated using RTK rarefaction, the Chao1 estimator, and Recon v2.1 estimates of unobserved clonotypes. Generation probabilities were computed with OLGA for all TCRbeta clonotypes obtained by the gDNA method from a handful of donors. The immuneACCESS repertoire file appears here via TCRdb, limited to in-frame rearrangements. These files lack a portion of the clones; in checked studies, under half of the deficit traces to unresolved V genes, and the cause of the others is not known. D and trimming were read from the DNA, whereas the V and J calls and clone size are those reported in that table. Here the sample has approximately 1.9 million clones; about 93% occur a single time. The top ten constitute about 1.7% of the sample.

The data belong to a study of shared clonotypes between healthy human individuals (dated by TCRdb to 2018 to 2020). About the full investigation: The cohort comprised two women and a few men aged 18 to 49 years. Libraries were prepared and TCR repertoires were sequenced by different laboratories using diverse techniques, in order to increase sequencing depth and limit assay-specific biases. For each donor, three plates each were used for CD4 naive and CD4 memory, two plates were used for CD8 naive, and one plate was used for CD8 memory. To estimate repertoire size and how much clonotypes are shared between individuals, the study performed deep sequencing of blood TCR repertoires from five healthy adults. Between about 0.9 and 9 billion PBMCs per donor were obtained by leukapheresis. On the study overall, not on this receptor specifically: Across a few donors, approximately 4.6% of naive CD4, approximately 4% of naive CD8, roughly 2.2% of memory CD4, and under 0.45% of memory CD8 clonotypes were shared. Because the study included a small number of donors, the genetic and exposure-history diversity represented was limited. Rarefaction of sorted-subset datasets indicated incomplete sequencing despite the large sequencing depth. Naive subsets generally had larger estimated clonotype richness than memory subsets did. Sampling was restricted to blood, and TCR repertoires in tissue are likely to differ from TCR repertoires in blood. Based on pairwise subsampling, the degree of clonotype sharing among donors was expected to be affected by sequencing depth. Compared with non-shared clonotypes, the clonotypes found in all four sorted-subset donors had higher generation probabilities.

CD8 naive samples consisted of CD45RO-negative cells that were positively selected for CCR7, yielding a CD45RA+CCR7+ population without TemRA cells. Healthy HIV-negative adults with no recently reported acute infections or vaccinations were included as donors. Only Caucasian adults living in Nashville, Tennessee, USA were represented among the donors. Blood was collected by leukapheresis, and PBMCs were isolated by Ficoll-Histopaque density gradient centrifugation and then cryopreserved in liquid nitrogen vapor phase. Analytical flow cytometry was used to check the purity and quantity of each magnetically sorted T cell population. Genomic DNA was isolated from every sorted fraction and measured by UV absorbance on a Nanodrop 2000c. From a lookup of the germline V gene, CDR1 and CDR2 are SGHAT and FQNNGV. The junction carries 8 bases between V and J, which are trimmed by 3 bases and 3 bases respectively. Including cysteine and phenylalanine, the CDR3 has 13 amino acids. CDR3 DNA only is kept here, 39 bases in frame from base 1.

Sequenced: naive CD8+ T cells from PBMCs. The cell subset or site label corresponds to: CD45RA+CCR7+. Recombination linked TRBV11-2 to TRBJ1-1; the D gene remains uncertain. This TCR derives from a man between 18 and 35 years old in good health. Some clones in this sample may be carry-over from other donors' samples. This receptor has the CDR3 CASSFRPDTEAFF. The DNA sequence is TGTGCCAGCAGCTTCCGGCCCGACACTGAAGCTTTCTTT.